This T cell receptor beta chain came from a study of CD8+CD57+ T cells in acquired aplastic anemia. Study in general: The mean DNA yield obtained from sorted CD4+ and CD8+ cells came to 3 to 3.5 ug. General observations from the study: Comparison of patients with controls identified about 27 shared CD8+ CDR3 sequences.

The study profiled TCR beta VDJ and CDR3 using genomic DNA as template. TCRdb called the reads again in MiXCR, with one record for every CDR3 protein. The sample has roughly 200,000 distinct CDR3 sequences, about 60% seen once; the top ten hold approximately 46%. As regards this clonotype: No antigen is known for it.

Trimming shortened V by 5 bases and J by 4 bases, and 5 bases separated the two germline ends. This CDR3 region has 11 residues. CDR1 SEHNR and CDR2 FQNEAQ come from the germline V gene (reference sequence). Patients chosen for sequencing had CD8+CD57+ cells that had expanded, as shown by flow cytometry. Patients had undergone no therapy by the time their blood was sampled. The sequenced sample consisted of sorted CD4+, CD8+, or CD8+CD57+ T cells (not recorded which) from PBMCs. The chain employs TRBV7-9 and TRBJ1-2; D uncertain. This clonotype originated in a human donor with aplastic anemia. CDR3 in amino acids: CASSGLYGYTF. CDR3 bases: TGTGCCAGCAGCGGCCTCTATGGCTACACCTTC. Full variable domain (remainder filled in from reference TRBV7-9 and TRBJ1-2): DTGVSQNPRHKITKRGQNVTFRCDPISEHNRLYWYRQTLGQGPEFLTYFQNEAQLEKSRLLSDRFSAERPKGSFSTLEIQRTEQGDSAMYLCASSGLYGYTFGSGTRLTVV.